This is a list of T cell receptor beta chains from one sample in a study of beta chain features in type 1 diabetes. Clones were read by immunoSEQ multiplex PCR, and TCRdb kept only the in-frame ones, dropping some. The sample lists hundreds of thousands of clones; 11% were seen once. The sequenced sample was naive CD4+ T cells from blood. The receptors were sampled from a man younger than 45 with type 1 diabetes. The CDR3 runs from the conserved cysteine through the conserved F or W. Fields, in order: V gene, CDR3 protein.

v_gene: TRBV6-5
CDR3aa: CASTSTGSYEQYF

v_gene: TRBV7-2
CDR3aa: CASSLTTGTTEAFF

v_gene: TRBV7-2
CDR3aa: CASSLDLWTNTEAFF

v_gene: TRBV9
CDR3aa: CASSPGGANTEAFF

v_gene: TRBV29-1
CDR3aa: CSVGLAGDEQFF

v_gene: TRBV9
CDR3aa: CASSPRAGTGREKLFF

v_gene: TRBV2
CDR3aa: CASSGQGQAFF

v_gene: TRBV18
CDR3aa: CASSGPGKPLGNYEQYF

v_gene: TRBV9
CDR3aa: CASSVGPARDKNIQYF

v_gene: TRBV2
CDR3aa: CASKQRLYNEQFF

v_gene: TRBV5-1
CDR3aa: CASSLVGDTQYF

v_gene: TRBV9
CDR3aa: CASSERGSSYNEQFF

v_gene: TRBV2
CDR3aa: CASSGQEGQPQHF

v_gene: TRBV7-9
CDR3aa: CASSFGSVQNYGYTF

v_gene: TRBV7-3
CDR3aa: CASSTDRQETQYF

v_gene: TRBV28
CDR3aa: CASRGASGGTQETQYF

v_gene: TRBV7-9
CDR3aa: CASSSQGNQPQHF

v_gene: TRBV19
CDR3aa: CASREDRGQDEQFF

v_gene: TRBV7-9
CDR3aa: CASSLGSLRTDTQYF

v_gene: TRBV7-3
CDR3aa: CASSLGPTGQQFF

v_gene: TRBV29-1
CDR3aa: CSVAGGAFEQFF

v_gene: TRBV19
CDR3aa: CASSGAGYEQYF

v_gene: TRBV2
CDR3aa: CATRGELNQPQHF

v_gene: TRBV11-1
CDR3aa: CASSKDRDYEQYF

v_gene: TRBV5-1
CDR3aa: CASSLATGALYEQYF

v_gene: TRBV11-2
CDR3aa: CASGPTSGGYNEQFF

v_gene: TRBV7-3
CDR3aa: CASSSSRADTQYF

v_gene: TRBV2
CDR3aa: CASWGQGTYNEQFF

v_gene: TRBV7-9
CDR3aa: CASSLAGLNYGYTF

v_gene: TRBV9
CDR3aa: CASSVGPAGSDEQYF

v_gene: TRBV28
CDR3aa: CASKGGSTEYGYTF

v_gene: TRBV4-2
CDR3aa: CASSQFGTSGGDRDTQYF

v_gene: TRBV11-2
CDR3aa: CASILLAGRNTEAFF

v_gene: TRBV14
CDR3aa: CASSQTLAGHSYEQYF

v_gene: TRBV19
CDR3aa: CASGDRIDGSPLHF

v_gene: TRBV7-9
CDR3aa: CASSSWTGRDTYEQYF

v_gene: TRBV29-1
CDR3aa: CSVTGQAYEQYF

v_gene: TRBV28
CDR3aa: CASSLGTQETQYF

v_gene: TRBV7-9
CDR3aa: CASSLGQGAGNYGYTF

v_gene: TRBV7-2
CDR3aa: CASSLQTGVPNTEAFF